This TCR beta chain was observed in a study of tumor and adjacent non-tumor tissue in lung cancer. RNA was extracted from bulk tissue without any cell sorting. The normal lung tissue was taken more than 3 cm from the tumor edge. Chemotherapy-naive patients with new lung cancer underwent thoracic surgery in China, August–November 2014. Germline lookup yields CDR1 LGHNA and CDR2 YSLEER. The CDR3 sequence is 16 residues long. Concerning this clonotype: Its antigen is unknown. Sequence at one end of the junction differs from germline and may be a read error.

Whole-study results and caveats: Tumor tissue had significantly higher TCR diversity than normal lung.

A modified ARM-PCR protocol with three rounds of nested PCR amplified TCRbeta. TCRdb reanalysed the multiplex PCR reads using MiXCR and keeps one entry per CDR3 protein. The repertoire holds around 100,000 distinct CDR3 sequences, with over 55% as singletons. Sequencing was performed on distant non-tumor lung tissue. The TCR was taken from a man aged 25 to 45 with non-small cell lung cancer. The J gene is TRBJ2-3, the V gene TRBV4-3, with D perhaps TRBD2 (6 bases). The chain's CDR3 is CASSQQPGRRVDTRYF. The CDR3 DNA reads as TGCGCCAGCAGCCAACAACCGGGGAGGCGAGTGGATACGCGGTATTTT.